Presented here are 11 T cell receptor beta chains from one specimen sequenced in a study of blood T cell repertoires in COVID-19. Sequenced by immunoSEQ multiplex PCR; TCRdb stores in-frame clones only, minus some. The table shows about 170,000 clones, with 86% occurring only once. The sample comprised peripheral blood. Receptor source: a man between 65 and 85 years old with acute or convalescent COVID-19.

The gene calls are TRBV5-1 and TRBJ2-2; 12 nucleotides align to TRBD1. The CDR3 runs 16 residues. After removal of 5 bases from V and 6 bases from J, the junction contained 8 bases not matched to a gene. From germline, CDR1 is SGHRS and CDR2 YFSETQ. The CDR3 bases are TGCGCCAGCAGTTCCCCGGGACAGGGGGCCGCCGGGGAGCTGTTTTTT. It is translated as CASSSPGQGAAGELFF.

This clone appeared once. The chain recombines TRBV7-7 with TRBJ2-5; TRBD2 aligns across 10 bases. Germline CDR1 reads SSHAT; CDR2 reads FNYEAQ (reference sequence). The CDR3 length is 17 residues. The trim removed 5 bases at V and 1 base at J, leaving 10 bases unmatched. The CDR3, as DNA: TGTGCCAGCAGCCCCGTCGGGTTAGCGGGGGGCCAAGAGACCCAGTACTTC. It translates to CASSPVGLAGGQETQYF.

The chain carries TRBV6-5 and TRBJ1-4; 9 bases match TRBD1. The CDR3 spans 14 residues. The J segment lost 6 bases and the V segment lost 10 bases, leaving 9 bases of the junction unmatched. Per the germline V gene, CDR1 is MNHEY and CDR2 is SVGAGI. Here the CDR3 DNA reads TGTGCCACCAACCAACAGGGGGCGCATGAAAAACTGTTTTTT. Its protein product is CATNQQGAHEKLFF.

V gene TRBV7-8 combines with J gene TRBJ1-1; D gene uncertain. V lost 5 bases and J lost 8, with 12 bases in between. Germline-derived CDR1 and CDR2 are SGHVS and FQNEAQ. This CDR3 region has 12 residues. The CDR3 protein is CASSPSTEEAFF. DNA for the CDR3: TGTGCCAGCAGCCCATCGACGGAGGAAGCTTTCTTT.

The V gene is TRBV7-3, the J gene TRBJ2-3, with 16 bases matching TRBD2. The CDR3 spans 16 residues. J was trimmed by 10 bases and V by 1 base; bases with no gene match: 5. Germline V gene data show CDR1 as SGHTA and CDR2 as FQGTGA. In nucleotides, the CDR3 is TGTGCCAGCAGCTTAATGGGACTAGCGGGAGGGAAGGCGCAGTATTTT. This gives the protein CASSLMGLAGGKAQYF.

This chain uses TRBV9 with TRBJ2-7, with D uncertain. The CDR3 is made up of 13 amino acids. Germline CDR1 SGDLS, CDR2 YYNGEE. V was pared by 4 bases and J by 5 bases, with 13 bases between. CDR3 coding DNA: TGTGCCAGCAGCCCTTACCCATTAGACGAGCAGTACTTC. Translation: CASSPYPLDEQYF.

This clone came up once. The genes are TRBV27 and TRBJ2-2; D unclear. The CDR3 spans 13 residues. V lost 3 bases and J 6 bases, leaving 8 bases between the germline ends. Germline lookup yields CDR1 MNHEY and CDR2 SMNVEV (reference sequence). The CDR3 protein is CASSFLGSGELFF. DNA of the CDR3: TGTGCCAGCAGTTTCCTCGGGTCCGGGGAGCTGTTTTTT.

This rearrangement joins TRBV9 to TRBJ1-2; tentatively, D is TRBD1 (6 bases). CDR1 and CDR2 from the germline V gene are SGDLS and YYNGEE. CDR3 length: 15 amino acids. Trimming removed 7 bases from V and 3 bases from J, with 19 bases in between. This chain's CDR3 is CASRDFRAGDYGYTF. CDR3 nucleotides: TGTGCCAGCCGCGACTTCAGGGCAGGGGACTATGGCTACACCTTC.

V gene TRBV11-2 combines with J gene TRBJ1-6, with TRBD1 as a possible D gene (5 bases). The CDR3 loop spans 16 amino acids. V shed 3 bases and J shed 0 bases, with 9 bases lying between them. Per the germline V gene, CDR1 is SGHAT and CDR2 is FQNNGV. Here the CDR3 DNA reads TGTGCCAGCAGCTTGGGACTGAGCTCCTATAATTCACCCCTCCACTTT. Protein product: CASSLGLSSYNSPLHF.

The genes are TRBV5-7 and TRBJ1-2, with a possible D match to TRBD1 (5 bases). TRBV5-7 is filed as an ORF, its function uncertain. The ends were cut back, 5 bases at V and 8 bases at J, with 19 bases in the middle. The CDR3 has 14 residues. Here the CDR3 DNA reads TGTGCCAGCAGGCCAGGACTAGGGGCCTTCGGCTACACCTTC. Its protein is CASRPGLGAFGYTF.

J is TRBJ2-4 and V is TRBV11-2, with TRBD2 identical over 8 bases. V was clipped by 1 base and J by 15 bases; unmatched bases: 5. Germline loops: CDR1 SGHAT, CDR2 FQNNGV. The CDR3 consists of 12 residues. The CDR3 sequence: CASSLAGGVWYF. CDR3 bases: TGTGCCAGCAGCTTAGCGGGGGGGGTTTGGTACTTC.